These 25 T cell receptor beta chains were all obtained from the same sample, sequenced in a study of blood T cell repertoires in COVID-19. The repertoire was sequenced with immunoSEQ multiplex PCR; TCRdb's copy has only in-frame clones and lacks some. The table includes approximately 300,000 clones, around 90% detected once. What was sequenced was PBMCs or T cells enriched from blood (not recorded which). These receptors all stem from a woman in her 30s who had recovered from COVID-19.

The chain couples TRBV18 to TRBJ2-7, with TRBD1 matching 7 bases. The CDR3 spans 17 residues. The germline gives CDR1 KGHSH, CDR2 LQKENI. J was trimmed by 2 bases and V by 0 bases; bases with no gene match: 10. The CDR3 DNA reads as TGTGCCAGCTCACCACCGTCAAGACGGCAGGGGGCCTACGAGCAGTACTTC. Its translation is CASSPPSRRQGAYEQYF.

The chain links TRBV3-1 (or the pseudogene TRBV3-2) to TRBJ2-3; possible D gene TRBD2, 5 bases. The V end was cut by 8 bases, the J end by 2 bases, with 11 bases between. The CDR3 covers 13 residues. Germline loops: CDR1 LGHDT, CDR2 YNNKEL (reference sequence). Written as DNA, the CDR3 is TGTGCCAGCGGGCAGCGGTCCACAGATACGCAGTATTTT. Its translation: CASGQRSTDTQYF.

The chain couples TRBV6-5 to TRBJ1-3, with D perhaps matching TRBD1 (6 bases). Germline lookup yields CDR1 MNHEY and CDR2 SVGAGI. This CDR3 region has 14 residues. V was pared by 8 bases and J by 0 bases, with 11 bases between. CDR3 protein: CASLGGNSGNTIYF. DNA of the CDR3: TGTGCCAGCCTTGGGGGCAACTCTGGAAACACCATATATTTT.

This chain connects TRBV19 to TRBJ1-2; 10 bases align to TRBD1. Germline V CDR1 and CDR2: LNHDA, SQIVND (reference sequence). This CDR3 region has 14 residues. V gave up 9 bases and J gave up 6 bases; unmatched junction bases: 10. The CDR3 DNA follows: TGTGCCAGCGGCCAGGGACAGGGGAGTAATGGCTACACCTTC. Amino acid sequence: CASGQGQGSNGYTF.

The chain carries TRBV30 and TRBJ2-2, with D uncertain. CDR1 GTSNPN and CDR2 SVGIG come from the germline V gene (reference sequence). The CDR3 runs 14 residues. V lost 4 bases and J 1 base, leaving 10 bases between the germline ends. CDR3 coding DNA: TGTGCCTGGACTGTGACACTGAACACCGGGGAGCTGTTTTTT. Encoded protein: CAWTVTLNTGELFF.

This sequence joins TRBV10-1 and TRBJ2-3; 13 bases match TRBD2. J gave up 4 bases and V 6 bases, and 10 bases lay outside the gene matches. Germline CDR1 and CDR2: WNHNN and SYGVQD (reference sequence). The CDR3 extends over 17 amino acids. Written as DNA, the CDR3 is TGCGCCAGCAGAGATACTAGCGGGGGGGCGGCCCCAGATACGCAGTATTTT. Protein: CASRDTSGGAAPDTQYF.

The gene calls are TRBV7-2 and TRBJ2-2, with 10 nucleotides matching TRBD1. J lost 2 bases, V lost 5 bases, and 8 bases had no gene match. The CDR3 is 17 amino acids. Germline V CDR1 and CDR2: SGHTA, FQGNSA. Written as DNA, the CDR3 is TGTGCCAGCAGCCATTCGACAGGGGGCGCAAACACCGGGGAGCTGTTTTTT. Protein sequence: CASSHSTGGANTGELFF.

There are a few counts of this clone. The J gene is TRBJ2-7, the V gene TRBV27; D perhaps matches TRBD1 (5 bases). From germline, CDR1 is MNHEY and CDR2 SMNVEV (reference sequence). Between the trimmed V and J ends, which lost 4 bases and 2 bases, there was a span of 9 bases. The CDR3 is 13 residues long. The CDR3 spells CASSWGRAYEQYF. The DNA of the CDR3 is TGTGCCAGCAGTTGGGGCAGAGCCTACGAGCAGTACTTC.

The chain couples TRBV27 to TRBJ1-1; TRBD1 matches at 8 bases. The junction had 7 bases not matched to a gene; V was cut back by 2 bases and J by 5 bases. Germline CDR1 and CDR2: MNHEY and SMNVEV (reference sequence). This CDR3 has 15 amino acids. CDR3 residues: CASSLVAGGRTEAFF. In DNA, the CDR3 is TGTGCCAGCAGTTTAGTGGCAGGGGGCAGGACTGAAGCTTTCTTT.

The rearrangement uses TRBV3-1 (or the pseudogene TRBV3-2) and TRBJ2-3; D remains unclear. The CDR3 has 16 amino acids. V was cut by 0 bases and J by 0 bases, with 10 bases left in between. In germline, CDR1 is LGHDT, CDR2 YNNKEL (reference sequence). The CDR3 here is CASSQDALASTDTQYF. The DNA of the CDR3 is TGTGCCAGCAGCCAAGATGCTTTGGCTAGCACAGATACGCAGTATTTT.

In its sample, this clone was seen once. This chain uses TRBV7-9 with TRBJ1-1; 8 nucleotides match TRBD1. The CDR3 spans 16 residues. Germline CDR1 SEHNR, CDR2 FQNEAQ (reference sequence). The junction had 11 bases not matched to a gene; V was cut back by 5 bases and J by 3 bases. The CDR3 here is CASSLPGGPTYTEAFF. The CDR3 DNA sequence: TGTGCCAGCAGCCTACCAGGGGGCCCTACCTACACTGAAGCTTTCTTT.

The rearrangement links TRBV19 to TRBJ1-2; 7 bases agree with TRBD1. The trim removed 3 bases at V and 4 bases at J, leaving 8 bases unmatched. Germline assignment: CDR1 LNHDA and CDR2 SQIVND (reference sequence). The CDR3 is 15 residues long. The CDR3 reads CASSIRHRGVYGYTF. CDR3 DNA: TGTGCCAGTAGTATTCGACACAGGGGAGTCTATGGCTACACCTTC. The full variable domain, completed using reference TRBV19 and TRBJ1-2, is DGGITQSPKYLFRKEGQNVTLSCEQNLNHDAMYWYRQDPGQGLRLIYYSQIVNDFQKGDIAEGYSVSREKKESFPLTVTSAQKNPTAFYLCASSIRHRGVYGYTFGSGTRLTVV.

The chain carries TRBV19 and TRBJ2-3; tentative D call: TRBD2 (6 bases). The CDR3 loop spans 15 amino acids. With 8 bases removed from V and 0 bases from J, the gap between germline ends came to 15 bases. The germline V gene encodes CDR1 LNHDA and CDR2 SQIVND (reference sequence). The CDR3 loop reads CASGPGDASTDTQYF. In nucleotides, the CDR3 is TGTGCCAGTGGCCCGGGGGACGCTAGCACAGATACGCAGTATTTT. The full variable domain, completed using reference TRBV19 and TRBJ2-3, is DGGITQSPKYLFRKEGQNVTLSCEQNLNHDAMYWYRQDPGQGLRLIYYSQIVNDFQKGDIAEGYSVSREKKESFPLTVTSAQKNPTAFYLCASGPGDASTDTQYFGPGTRLTVL.

This clone has only one observation. The chain carries TRBV4-3 and TRBJ2-5; D not certain. The germline V and J ends were trimmed by 0 bases and 1 base, with 12 bases remaining between them. CDR1 is LGHNA and CDR2 is YSLEER in the germline V gene. The CDR3 consists of 16 residues. CDR3 in amino acids: CASSQDLPASQETQYF. CDR3 nucleotides: TGCGCCAGCAGCCAAGATCTCCCCGCCAGCCAAGAGACCCAGTACTTC.

The chain recombines TRBV7-2 with TRBJ1-1; 8 nucleotides match TRBD1. The V gene end was trimmed by 3 bases and the J gene end by 2 bases; junction bases not matched to a gene: 11. The CDR3 runs to 17 residues. CDR1 and CDR2 from the germline V gene are SGHTA and FQGNSA. The CDR3 is CASSFDRGSAVNTEAFF. CDR3 DNA sequence: TGTGCCAGCAGCTTTGACAGGGGCAGCGCCGTAAACACTGAAGCTTTCTTT. The full variable domain, completed using reference TRBV7-2 and TRBJ1-1, is GAGVSQSPSNKVTEKGKDVELRCDPISGHTALYWYRQSLGQGLEFLIYFQGNSAPDKSGLPSDRFSAERTGGSVSTLTIQRTQQEDSAVYLCASSFDRGSAVNTEAFFGQGTRLTVV.

V and J are TRBV21-1 and TRBJ1-2; TRBD1, the D gene given by the table, was not confirmed from the DNA. TRBV21-1 is annotated as a pseudogene. The CDR3 contains 14 residues. The CDR3 loop reads CASSKQTGAGGYTF. CDR3 bases: TGTGCCAGCAGCAAACAGACAGGGGCGGGAGGCTACACCTTC.

This sequence joins TRBV5-1 and TRBJ2-3; perhaps TRBD1 as D (6 bases). V lost 5 bases and J 5 bases, leaving 18 bases between the germline ends. The CDR3 runs 15 residues. The V gene's germline CDR1 is SGHRS and CDR2 YFSETQ. For the CDR3, the DNA is TGCGCCAGCAGGGATACTACAGGGATGGTAGATACGCAGTATTTT. Translating it yields CASRDTTGMVDTQYF. Using reference TRBV5-1 and TRBJ2-3 for the parts outside the CDR3, the full variable domain is KAGVTQTPRYLIKTRGQQVTLSCSPISGHRSVSWYQQTPGQGLQFLFEYFSETQRNKGNFPGRFSGRQFSNSRSEMNVSTLELGDSALYLCASRDTTGMVDTQYFGPGTRLTVL.

A remark on this clone: At the DNA level, this CDR3 is encoded by other sequences in the same sample as well. V usage is TRBV9 and J usage is TRBJ1-1; TRBD1 agrees at 7 bases. The junction had 2 bases not matched to a gene; V was cut back by 0 bases and J by 0 bases. The CDR3 totals 15 residues. Germline V gene sequence: CDR1 SGDLS, CDR2 YYNGEE. This chain's CDR3 is CASSVGGQLNTEAFF. The CDR3 DNA follows: TGTGCCAGCAGCGTAGGGGGACAGTTGAACACTGAAGCTTTCTTT. Full variable domain (rest looked up from reference TRBV9 and TRBJ1-1): DSGVTQTPKHLITATGQRVTLRCSPRSGDLSVYWYQQSLDQGLQFLIQYYNGEERAKGNILERFSAQQFPDLHSELNLSSLELGDSALYFCASSVGGQLNTEAFFGQGTRLTVV.

The V and J genes are TRBV19 and TRBJ1-1, with D possibly being TRBD1 (5 bases). CDR1 is LNHDA, CDR2 SQIVND, per germline (reference sequence). Trimming removed 11 bases at V and 8 bases at J, with 21 bases between. The CDR3 is 13 residues long. The CDR3 DNA is TGTGCCGCACAAGGGGTAGGAGCATACGAAGCTTTCTTT. Its protein product is CAAQGVGAYEAFF. Supplemented by reference TRBV19 and TRBJ1-1, the full variable domain reads DGGITQSPKYLFRKEGQNVTLSCEQNLNHDAMYWYRQDPGQGLRLIYYSQIVNDFQKGDIAEGYSVSREKKESFPLTVTSAQKNPTAFYLCAAQGVGAYEAFFGQGTRLTVV.

This chain links TRBV30 with TRBJ2-7; 9 nucleotides match TRBD1. The CDR3 is 15 amino acids. V gave up 0 bases and J gave up 1 base; unmatched junction bases: 4. Germline V gene sequence: CDR1 GTSNPN, CDR2 SVGIG (reference sequence). The CDR3 sequence: CAWSVGGTGSYEQYF. As DNA, the CDR3 is TGTGCCTGGAGTGTAGGTGGGACAGGGTCCTACGAGCAGTACTTC.

This clone was seen just once. The chain employs TRBV5-1 and TRBJ2-7; a possible D gene is TRBD1 (6 bases). CDR3 size: 15 residues. Trimming shortened V by 3 bases and J by 4 bases, and 17 bases separated the two germline ends. Looked up from germline, CDR1 is SGHRS and CDR2 is YFSETQ. The CDR3 reads CASSSLSGTLYEQYF. The CDR3 bases are TGCGCCAGCAGCTCACTCTCCGGGACACTATACGAGCAGTACTTC.

J is TRBJ2-6 and V is TRBV25-1; TRBD2 is a possible D gene (6 bases). Germline V gene sequence: CDR1 MGHDK, CDR2 SYGVNS. CDR3 length: 15 amino acids. V shed 6 bases and J shed 0 bases, with 9 bases lying between them. The CDR3 here is CASSPGGSGANVLTF. Written as DNA, the CDR3 is TGTGCCAGCAGCCCCGGGGGCTCTGGGGCCAACGTCCTGACTTTC.

The chain combines TRBV7-8 with TRBJ1-1; perhaps TRBD1 as D (5 bases). Germline assignment: CDR1 SGHVS and CDR2 FQNEAQ. Trimming took off 1 base at V and 8 bases at J, with 8 bases between the two ends. This CDR3 region has 12 residues. CDR3 region: CASSLGQGEAFF. CDR3 DNA sequence: TGTGCCAGCAGCTTAGGGCAGGGCGAAGCTTTCTTT. Combining the CDR3 with reference TRBV7-8 and TRBJ1-1 gives the whole variable domain GAGVSQSPRYKVAKRGQDVALRCDPISGHVSLFWYQQALGQGPEFLTYFQNEAQLDKSGLPSDRFFAERPEGSVSTLKIQRTQQEDSAVYLCASSLGQGEAFFGQGTRLTVV.

This clone was seen only a few times. Written as DNA, the CDR3 is TGTGCCAGCAGTACAAGGACAGGGCTTGAAGCTTTCTTT. Its protein product is CASSTRTGLEAFF. This chain connects TRBV12-3 or TRBV12-4 to TRBJ1-1; 8 nucleotides match TRBD1. The CDR3 covers 13 residues. J was trimmed by 7 bases and V by 5 bases; bases with no gene match: 6.

This clone was counted a single time. The V gene is TRBV7-8, the J gene TRBJ1-3; D is unresolved. The CDR3 runs 15 residues. Germline CDR1 SGHVS, CDR2 FQNEAQ. V gave up 5 bases and J gave up 2 bases, with 13 bases separating them. The CDR3 here is CASSPRTLAGNTIYF. The CDR3 DNA sequence: TGTGCCAGCAGCCCCCGGACTTTAGCTGGAAACACCATATATTTT.